The 27 T cell receptor beta chains below come from one sample, sequenced in a study of shared clonotypes between healthy human individuals. Assay: immunoSEQ multiplex PCR; the TCRdb copy retains only in-frame clones and omits some. The profile shows over a million clones, around three quarters of them singletons. Sequences were obtained from memory CD4+ T cells from PBMCs. Subset meaning: CD45RA-negative fraction. These receptors originate from a man between 18 and 29 years old in good health. Some clones in this sample may be carry-over from other donors' samples.

The chain combines TRBV2 with TRBJ2-2, with 7 nucleotides matching TRBD1. The CDR3 has 14 amino acids. CDR1 SNHLY and CDR2 FYNNEI come from the germline V gene. The trim removed 6 bases at V and 7 bases at J, leaving 8 bases unmatched. The chain's CDR3 is CASRKGGQIGELFF. The CDR3 DNA sequence: TGTGCCAGCAGAAAAGGGGGCCAGATCGGGGAGCTGTTTTTT.

This clone was detected only once. The V gene is TRBV7-9, the J gene TRBJ2-1, with D perhaps being TRBD1 or TRBD2 (5 bases each). From germline, CDR1 is SEHNR and CDR2 FQNEAQ (reference sequence). Trimming stripped 1 base from V and 5 bases from J, with 12 bases between. The CDR3 contains 15 residues. The CDR3 DNA reads TGTGCCAGCAGCTTAGTCGGGACGGCTAACAATGAGCAGTTCTTC. Translated: CASSLVGTANNEQFF.

This clone was counted only a few times. V and J are TRBV18 and TRBJ2-7; D not resolved. This CDR3 has 17 amino acids. Germline-derived CDR1 and CDR2 are KGHSH and LQKENI. Between the trimmed V and J ends, which lost 8 bases and 2 bases, there was a span of 25 bases. The CDR3 DNA is TGTGCCAGCGCTCCACGTGGGTCTCGGGCGCGGCCCTACGAGCAGTACTTC. It is translated as CASAPRGSRARPYEQYF.

This chain connects TRBV5-4 to TRBJ1-1; D remains ambiguous. Germline loops: CDR1 SGHNT, CDR2 YYREEE (reference sequence). The CDR3 contains 15 residues. V was pared by 0 bases and J by 8 bases, with 17 bases between. DNA for the CDR3: TGTGCCAGCAGCTTGGGGACCAGCCCAGCCGCGGAAGCTTTCTTT. It codes for CASSLGTSPAAEAFF.

In its sample, this clone was seen a few times. The rearrangement uses TRBV27 and TRBJ1-2, with 7 bases aligning to TRBD1. With 7 bases clipped from V and 5 bases from J, the junction kept 7 bases outside the gene matches. Germline CDR1 MNHEY, CDR2 SMNVEV (reference sequence). CDR3 size: 13 residues. CDR3 in DNA: TGTGCCAGCAAGAGACAGGGTTTATATGGCTACACCTTC. This translates into CASKRQGLYGYTF.

The J gene is TRBJ2-1, the V gene TRBV18; TRBD1 agrees at 9 bases. The CDR3 has 16 amino acids. J lost 0 bases, V lost 3 bases, and 3 bases had no gene match. The V gene's germline CDR1 is KGHSH and CDR2 LQKENI. In nucleotides, the CDR3 is TGTGCCAGCTCACCCGGACAGGGGAGCTCCTACAATGAGCAGTTCTTC. As protein: CASSPGQGSSYNEQFF.

The chain has TRBV7-6 and TRBJ2-2; 8 bases match TRBD1. The CDR3 is made up of 16 amino acids. Unmatched junction bases numbered 10, after V lost 5 bases and J lost 5 bases. CDR1 and CDR2 (germline): SGHVS, FNYEAQ. The CDR3 is CASSLQTGEATGELFF. For the CDR3, the DNA is TGTGCCAGCAGCCTCCAGACAGGGGAAGCAACCGGGGAGCTGTTTTTT.

The rearrangement uses TRBV7-9 and TRBJ2-1; D is perhaps TRBD1 (5 bases). In germline, CDR1 is SEHNR, CDR2 FQNEAQ (reference sequence). The CDR3 is 15 amino acids. V was shortened by 6 bases and J by 8 bases, with 20 bases between the two germline ends. The CDR3, as DNA: TGTGCCAGCAGTAGGGGCGCCGGACCCTATGATGAGCAGTTCTTC. Its protein is CASSRGAGPYDEQFF.

This clone appeared once. The chain couples TRBV4-1 to TRBJ2-1; D unresolved. Trimming left V 4 bases short and J 8 bases short, with 15 bases between. Per the germline V gene, CDR1 is MGHRA and CDR2 is YSYEKL. This CDR3 region has 14 residues. The CDR3 nucleotides are TGCGCCAGCAGCCCTGCCTACCGGGTTTATGAGCAGTTCTTC. This gives the protein CASSPAYRVYEQFF.

This sequence joins TRBV7-3 and TRBJ2-7; no reliable D call. Per germline, CDR1 SGHTA and CDR2 FQGTGA. The V end was cut by 7 bases, the J end by 3 bases, with 16 bases between. This CDR3 comprises 14 residues. CDR3 sequence reads: CASTPTRNSYEQYF. In nucleotides, the CDR3 is TGTGCCAGCACCCCTACGCGGAACAGCTACGAGCAGTACTTC.

V is TRBV7-9 and J is TRBJ1-5; D gene ambiguous. V was shortened by 1 base and J by 2 bases, with 12 bases between the two germline ends. The germline V gene has CDR1 SEHNR and CDR2 FQNEAQ (reference sequence). The CDR3 spans 16 residues. CDR3 in amino acids: CASSLGANRGNQPQHF. The CDR3 nucleotides read TGTGCCAGCAGCTTAGGAGCGAACAGAGGCAATCAGCCCCAGCATTTT.

With respect to this clone: Other nucleotide sequences from this sample produce the same CDR3. This chain joins TRBV27 and TRBJ2-7; 9 positions match TRBD2. Germline V gives CDR1 MNHEY, CDR2 SMNVEV (reference sequence). The CDR3 loop spans 14 amino acids. V shed 6 bases and J 1 base; nucleotides not matched to a gene: 4. The CDR3 is CASRPRGGSYEQYF. CDR3 sequence (DNA): TGTGCCAGCAGGCCGCGGGGGGGGTCCTACGAGCAGTACTTC.

This clone appeared a few times. The chain carries TRBV19 and TRBJ1-2; 7 nucleotides align to TRBD1. The germline V gene encodes CDR1 LNHDA and CDR2 SQIVND (reference sequence). V gave up 8 bases and J gave up 4 bases; unmatched junction bases: 13. This CDR3 region has 15 residues. The CDR3 coding sequence is TGTGCCAGTGCACGACAGGGCCTTTCAGTCTATGGCTACACCTTC. Translated, it gives CASARQGLSVYGYTF.

The count of this clone is one. The same CDR3 arises from other DNA sequences in this sample as well. This chain uses TRBV28 with TRBJ2-5; no firm D call. Germline V gene lookup returns CDR1 MDHEN and CDR2 SYDVKM. V was trimmed by 4 bases and J by 1 base, leaving 7 bases between them. The CDR3 totals 13 residues. The CDR3 here is CASSSYPQETQYF. The CDR3 DNA reads as TGTGCCAGCAGTTCCTATCCCCAAGAGACCCAGTACTTC.

CDR3 bases: TGTGCCAGCAGACCAGGGACAACTAATGAAAAACTGTTTTTT. Translation: CASRPGTTNEKLFF. This chain joins TRBV7-9 and TRBJ1-4, with D possibly matching TRBD1 (5 bases). Germline V lookup: CDR1 SEHNR, CDR2 FQNEAQ (reference sequence). V lost 6 bases and J 0 bases, leaving 8 bases between the germline ends. The CDR3 spans 14 residues.

V gene TRBV5-1 combines with J gene TRBJ1-3; D call uncertain. The germline gives CDR1 SGHRS, CDR2 YFSETQ. The V and J ends lost 0 bases and 4 bases respectively, with 8 bases between them. The CDR3 totals 14 residues. CDR3 nucleotide sequence: TGCGCCAGCAGCTTGGAGGGCCTCGGAAACACCATATATTTT. Protein: CASSLEGLGNTIYF. The variable domain in full, with the rest retrieved from reference TRBV5-1 and TRBJ1-3, is KAGVTQTPRYLIKTRGQQVTLSCSPISGHRSVSWYQQTPGQGLQFLFEYFSETQRNKGNFPGRFSGRQFSNSRSEMNVSTLELGDSALYLCASSLEGLGNTIYFGEGSWLTVV.

The chain has TRBV25-1 and TRBJ2-5, with D perhaps TRBD1 or TRBD2 (5 bases each). The germline gives CDR1 MGHDK, CDR2 SYGVNS. This CDR3 has 14 amino acids. Trimming shortened V by 5 bases and J by 0 bases, and 10 bases separated the two germline ends. The CDR3, as DNA: TGTGCCAGCAGTCTTCTGGGGGACCAAGAGACCCAGTACTTC. It yields the protein CASSLLGDQETQYF.

This chain uses TRBV28 with TRBJ2-2; D uncertain. The CDR3 is 13 amino acids. Germline CDR1 reads MDHEN; CDR2 reads SYDVKM. Trimming cost V 5 bases and J 1 base, with 5 bases left between them. CDR3 sequence reads: CASSLLNTGELFF. DNA of the CDR3: TGTGCCAGCAGTCTCCTGAACACCGGGGAGCTGTTTTTT.

This clone was observed a few times. The chain has TRBV11-2 and TRBJ1-1; D call uncertain. The length of the CDR3 is 12 residues. Germline V gene sequence: CDR1 SGHAT, CDR2 FQNNGV. Trimming cost V 1 base and J 12 bases, with 12 bases left between them. This chain's CDR3 is CASSLGRAGTFF. The CDR3 nucleotides read TGTGCCAGCAGCTTAGGGAGGGCCGGAACTTTCTTT.

The genes are TRBV13 and TRBJ1-2; the match to TRBD1 covers 7 bases. Germline CDR1 is PRHDT and CDR2 is FYEKMQ (reference sequence). J lost 6 bases, V lost 4 bases, and 8 bases had no gene match. The CDR3 is made up of 14 amino acids. In DNA form, the CDR3 reads TGTGCCAGCAGCTCGCGGGACAGAGCAAATGGCTACACCTTC. Translated, it gives CASSSRDRANGYTF.

This chain links TRBV19 with TRBJ2-7; the D is unclear. This CDR3 spans 15 amino acids. V shed 4 bases and J shed 3 bases, with 16 bases lying between them. The germline gives CDR1 LNHDA, CDR2 SQIVND (reference sequence). The CDR3 coding sequence is TGTGCCAGTAGTACCTCCGGTCGTCTCAACTACGAGCAGTACTTC. Translation gives CASSTSGRLNYEQYF.

About this clone itself: The junction shows a germline mismatch at one end, possibly a read error. The CDR3 region has the DNA TGCGCCAGCAGCCAGACTAGCGGGTACACTGAGCAGTTCTTC. It is translated as CASSQTSGYTEQFF. V gene TRBV5-1 combines with J gene TRBJ2-1, with 10 bases lining up with TRBD2. The germline gives CDR1 SGHRS, CDR2 YFSETQ. The CDR3 spans 14 residues.

The chain employs TRBV18 and TRBJ1-1; the match to TRBD1 covers 9 bases. With 2 bases clipped from V and 2 bases from J, the junction kept 6 bases outside the gene matches. This CDR3 has 16 residues. Looked up from germline, CDR1 is KGHSH and CDR2 is LQKENI. The CDR3 region has the DNA TGTGCCAGCTCACCATCGAGGGACAGGGTTAACACTGAAGCTTTCTTT. Translating gives CASSPSRDRVNTEAFF.

The V and J genes are TRBV7-3 and TRBJ2-2, with 7 bases matching TRBD2. This CDR3 comprises 14 residues. CDR1 is SGHTA and CDR2 is FQGTGA in the germline V gene. The trim removed 5 bases at V and 7 bases at J, leaving 7 bases unmatched. DNA of the CDR3: TGTGCCAGCAGCCCCGCCGGCGGGAGCGGGGAGCTGTTTTTT. Translating it yields CASSPAGGSGELFF.

This chain joins TRBV29-1 and TRBJ1-1; D is ambiguous. Germline CDR1 is SQVTM and CDR2 is ANQGSEA. The CDR3 spans 13 residues. Trimming left V 4 bases short and J 0 bases short, with 9 bases between. The DNA for the CDR3 is TGCAGCGTTGTGACGGCCATGAACACTGAAGCTTTCTTT. Translating gives CSVVTAMNTEAFF. The full variable domain, completed using reference TRBV29-1 and TRBJ1-1, is SAVISQKPSRDICQRGTSLTIQCQVDSQVTMMFWYRQQPGQSLTLIATANQGSEATYESGFVIDKFPISRPNLTFSTLTVSNMSPEDSSIYLCSVVTAMNTEAFFGQGTRLTVV.

This sequence joins TRBV7-9 and TRBJ1-1; possible D gene TRBD1, 6 bases. From germline, CDR1 is SEHNR and CDR2 FQNEAQ (reference sequence). V was trimmed by 5 bases and J by 3 bases, leaving 16 bases between them. This CDR3 is 15 amino acids long. CDR3 sequence reads: CASSPRGGADTEAFF. The CDR3 nucleotides are TGTGCCAGCAGCCCCCGGGGGGGGGCGGACACTGAAGCTTTCTTT. Combining the CDR3 with reference TRBV7-9 and TRBJ1-1 gives the whole variable domain DTGVSQNPRHKITKRGQNVTFRCDPISEHNRLYWYRQTLGQGPEFLTYFQNEAQLEKSRLLSDRFSAERPKGSFSTLEIQRTEQGDSAMYLCASSPRGGADTEAFFGQGTRLTVV.

The V call is TRBV2, the J call TRBJ1-2; D is unclear. Trimming cost V 3 bases and J 4 bases, with 3 bases left between them. Germline V gene sequence: CDR1 SNHLY, CDR2 FYNNEI. This CDR3 has 11 residues. CDR3 sequence: CASSEIYGYTF. The CDR3 DNA is TGTGCCAGCAGTGAGATCTATGGCTACACCTTC.